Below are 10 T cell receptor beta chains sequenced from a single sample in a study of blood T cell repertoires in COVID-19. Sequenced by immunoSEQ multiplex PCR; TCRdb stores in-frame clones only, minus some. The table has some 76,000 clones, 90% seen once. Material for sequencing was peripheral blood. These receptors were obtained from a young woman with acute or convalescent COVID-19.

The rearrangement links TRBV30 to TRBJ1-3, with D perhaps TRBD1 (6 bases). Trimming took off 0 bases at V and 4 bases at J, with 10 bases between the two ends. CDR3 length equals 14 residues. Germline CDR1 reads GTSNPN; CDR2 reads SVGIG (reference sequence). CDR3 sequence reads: CAWSVQGYGNTIYF. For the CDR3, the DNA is TGTGCCTGGAGTGTACAGGGATACGGAAACACCATATATTTT.

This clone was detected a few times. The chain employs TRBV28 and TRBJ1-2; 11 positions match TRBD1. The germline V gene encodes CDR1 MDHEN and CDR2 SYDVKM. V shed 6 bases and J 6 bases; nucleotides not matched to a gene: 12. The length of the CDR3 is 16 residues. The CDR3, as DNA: TGTGCCAGCAGCCCTAGGACAGGGGGCGGTCTTCATGGCTACACCTTC. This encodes CASSPRTGGGLHGYTF.

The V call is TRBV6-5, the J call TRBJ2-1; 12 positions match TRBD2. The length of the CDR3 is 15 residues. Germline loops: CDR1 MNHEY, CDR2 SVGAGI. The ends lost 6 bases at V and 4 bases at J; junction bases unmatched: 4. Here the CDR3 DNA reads TGTGCCAGCAGCCTCGGGACTAGCGGGTACAATGAGCAGTTCTTC. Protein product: CASSLGTSGYNEQFF.

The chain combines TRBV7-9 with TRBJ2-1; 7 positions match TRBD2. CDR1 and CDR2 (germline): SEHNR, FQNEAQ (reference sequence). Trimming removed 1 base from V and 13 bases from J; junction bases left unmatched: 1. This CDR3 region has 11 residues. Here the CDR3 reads CASSLGDYQFF. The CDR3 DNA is TGTGCCAGCAGCTTAGGGGACTACCAGTTCTTC.

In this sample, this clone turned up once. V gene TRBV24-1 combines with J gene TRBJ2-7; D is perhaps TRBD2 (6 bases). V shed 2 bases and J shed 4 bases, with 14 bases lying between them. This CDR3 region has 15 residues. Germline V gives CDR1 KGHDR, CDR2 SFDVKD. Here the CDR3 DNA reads TGTGCCACCAGTGATTATCGCGGGGCCCGGTACGAGCAGTACTTC. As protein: CATSDYRGARYEQYF.

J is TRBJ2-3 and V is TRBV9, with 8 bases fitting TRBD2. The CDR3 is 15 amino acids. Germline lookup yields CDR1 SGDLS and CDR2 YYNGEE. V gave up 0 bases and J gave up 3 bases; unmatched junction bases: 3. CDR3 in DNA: TGTGCCAGCAGCGTAGCGGGGGGGCCGACAGATACGCAGTATTTT. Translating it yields CASSVAGGPTDTQYF.

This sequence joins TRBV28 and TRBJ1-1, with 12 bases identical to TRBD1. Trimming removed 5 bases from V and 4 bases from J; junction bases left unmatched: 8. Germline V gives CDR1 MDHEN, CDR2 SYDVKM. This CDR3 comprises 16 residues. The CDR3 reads CASSPWGQGAATEAFF. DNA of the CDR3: TGTGCCAGCAGTCCATGGGGACAGGGGGCGGCCACTGAAGCTTTCTTT.

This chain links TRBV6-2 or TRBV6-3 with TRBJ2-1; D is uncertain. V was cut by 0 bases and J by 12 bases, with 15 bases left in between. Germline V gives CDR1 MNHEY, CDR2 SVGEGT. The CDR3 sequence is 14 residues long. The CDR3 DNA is TGTGCCAGCAGTTACTCGTTATCAAGCGAGGCGCAGTTCTTC. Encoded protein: CASSYSLSSEAQFF.

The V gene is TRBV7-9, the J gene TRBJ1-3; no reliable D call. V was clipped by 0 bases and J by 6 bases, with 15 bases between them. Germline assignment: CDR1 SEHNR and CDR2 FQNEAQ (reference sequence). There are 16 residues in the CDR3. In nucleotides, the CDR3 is TGTGCCAGCAGCTTAGCGCAAACAAGTGGTGCAAACACCATATATTTT. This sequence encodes CASSLAQTSGANTIYF. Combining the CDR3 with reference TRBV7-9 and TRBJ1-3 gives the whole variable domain DTGVSQNPRHKITKRGQNVTFRCDPISEHNRLYWYRQTLGQGPEFLTYFQNEAQLEKSRLLSDRFSAERPKGSFSTLEIQRTEQGDSAMYLCASSLAQTSGANTIYFGEGSWLTVV.

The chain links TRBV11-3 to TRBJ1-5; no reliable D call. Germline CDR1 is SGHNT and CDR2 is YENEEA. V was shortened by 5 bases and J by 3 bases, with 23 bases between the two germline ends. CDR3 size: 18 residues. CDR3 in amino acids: CASSPLRGVNRFNQPQHF. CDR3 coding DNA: TGTGCCAGCAGCCCTCTTCGCGGGGTGAACAGATTCAATCAGCCCCAGCATTTT.